The rows below give T cell receptor beta chains drawn from one sample of a study of shared clonotypes between healthy human individuals. Assay: immunoSEQ multiplex PCR; the TCRdb copy retains only in-frame clones and omits some. The table includes about 510,000 clones, almost 80% detected once. Sequenced: PBMCs. These receptors came from a woman aged 40-49 years in good health. Some clones in this sample may be carry-over from other donors' samples. CDR3s include the opening cysteine and the closing phenylalanine or tryptophan. The D gene is left open where the match is weak. The size field is filled for only some rows; it gives once, few, many or a size class.

J gene	V gene	clone size	D gene	CDR3 protein	CDR3 DNA
TRBJ2-5	TRBV19	.	.	CASSEQGGETQYF	TGTGCCAGTAGTGAACAGGGAGGCGAGACCCAGTACTTC
TRBJ1-1	TRBV30	few	TRBD1	CAWSGDREITEAFF	TGTGCCTGGAGTGGGGACAGGGAAATCACTGAAGCTTTCTTT
TRBJ2-3	TRBV5-1	.	.	CASSSRTDTQYF	TGCGCCAGCAGCTCGAGGACAGATACGCAGTATTTT
TRBJ2-7	TRBV19	.	.	CASSLDRNSYEQYF	TGTGCCAGTAGTCTCGACAGGAACTCCTACGAGCAGTACTTC
TRBJ2-2	TRBV6-4	.	TRBD1	CASSDFRGGQLFF	TGTGCCAGCAGTGACTTCAGAGGGGGCCAACTGTTTTTT
TRBJ2-4	TRBV11-2	.	.	CASSLGPGPKNIQYF	TGTGCCAGCAGCTTAGGCCCGGGACCCAAAAACATTCAGTACTTC
TRBJ2-7	TRBV30	.	.	CAWSVLGGGYEQYF	TGTGCCTGGAGTGTACTCGGGGGCGGGTACGAGCAGTACTTC
TRBJ2-6	TRBV30	.	.	CAWSVAGANVLTF	TGTGCCTGGAGTGTAGCTGGGGCCAACGTCCTGACTTTC
TRBJ1-1	TRBV9	once	.	CASSVRAEGDYTEAFF	TGTGCCAGCAGCGTCCGGGCAGAGGGGGACTACACTGAAGCTTTCTTT
TRBJ2-7	TRBV10-3	.	.	CAISEGSEQYF	TGTGCCATCAGTGAGGGATCCGAGCAGTACTTC
TRBJ2-5	TRBV6-5	.	TRBD2	CASSWDHGTSETQYF	TGTGCCAGCAGTTGGGACCACGGGACTAGCGAGACCCAGTACTTC
TRBJ2-1	TRBV19	.	TRBD2	CASHRTSGPYNEQFF	TGTGCCAGCCATAGGACTAGCGGGCCCTACAATGAGCAGTTCTTC
TRBJ2-3	TRBV27	.	.	CASSLGPPGVITDTQYF	TGTGCCAGCAGTTTGGGCCCCCCGGGGGTTATCACAGATACGCAGTATTTT
TRBJ1-1	TRBV7-2	.	.	CASSLFGPNTEAFF	TGTGCCAGCAGCTTATTTGGCCCTAACACTGAAGCTTTCTTT
TRBJ1-3	TRBV6-1	.	.	CASSVAQAPGNTIYF	TGTGCCAGCAGTGTCGCACAGGCCCCTGGAAACACCATATATTTT
TRBJ1-2	TRBV5-4	.	.	CASSLPTYNYGYTF	TGTGCCAGCAGCTTACCCACGTATAACTATGGCTACACCTTC
TRBJ1-3	TRBV4-3	.	.	CASSQDRGLNSGNTIYF	TGCGCCAGCAGCCAAGATCGGGGACTGAACTCTGGAAACACCATATATTTT
TRBJ2-7	TRBV6-1	.	.	CASSTPAVYYEQYF	TGTGCCAGCAGTACCCCGGCAGTTTACTACGAGCAGTACTTC
TRBJ2-2	TRBV4-2	.	TRBD2	CASSQVGAGDGELFF	TGTGCCAGCAGCCAAGTAGGGGCGGGGGACGGGGAGCTGTTTTTT
TRBJ2-1	TRBV28	few	TRBD2	CASSQPSTGLASLYNEQFF	TGTGCCAGCAGTCAACCAAGCACGGGACTAGCGAGTCTTTACAATGAGCAGTTCTTC
TRBJ2-1	TRBV29-1	.	.	CSVAARLPAEQFF	TGCAGCGTTGCTGCTCGACTACCAGCGGAGCAGTTCTTC
TRBJ2-5	TRBV11-3	.	.	CASSLGLTYSGQETQYF	TGTGCCAGCAGCTTAGGGCTAACCTATTCGGGACAAGAGACCCAGTACTTC
TRBJ2-3	TRBV28	.	TRBD1	CASSFLGTGRRDTQYF	TGTGCCAGCAGTTTCTTAGGGACAGGGAGAAGGGATACGCAGTATTTT
TRBJ2-1	TRBV5-1	.	TRBD1	CASRTGQGAVYNEQFF	TGCGCCAGCAGAACGGGACAGGGAGCGGTTTACAATGAGCAGTTCTTC
TRBJ1-1	TRBV5-1	few	TRBD1	CASSLGGQGNTEAFF	TGCGCCAGCAGCTTGGGAGGACAGGGGAACACTGAAGCTTTCTTT
TRBJ1-2	TRBV7-9	.	.	CASSSQTVYGYTF	TGTGCCAGCAGCTCTCAGACAGTCTATGGCTACACCTTC
TRBJ2-1	TRBV5-4	.	.	CASSKIGGGGNEQFF	TGTGCCAGCAGCAAGATCGGTGGAGGGGGCAATGAGCAGTTCTTC
TRBJ2-2	TRBV6-1	few	.	CASSEMGGRNTGELFF	TGTGCCAGCAGTGAAATGGGGGGGCGTAACACCGGGGAGCTGTTTTTT
TRBJ2-7	TRBV2	.	TRBD2	CASNRLAGASEQYF	TGTGCCAGCAACCGACTAGCGGGAGCTTCCGAGCAGTACTTC
TRBJ2-7	TRBV6-1	.	TRBD1	CASRNTGARSYEQYF	TGTGCCAGCAGAAATACAGGGGCGCGCTCCTACGAGCAGTACTTC
TRBJ2-5	TRBV5-1	.	TRBD2	CASSSPGTSDNQETQYF	TGCGCCAGCAGCTCTCCCGGGACTAGTGACAACCAAGAGACCCAGTACTTC
TRBJ1-5	TRBV6-5	.	.	CASSPQQGFGQPQHF	TGTGCCAGCAGTCCTCAACAGGGATTCGGTCAGCCCCAGCATTTT
TRBJ1-2	TRBV30	.	.	CAWLQDRVYYGYTF	TGTGCCTGGTTACAGGACAGAGTCTACTATGGCTACACCTTC
TRBJ2-5	TRBV7-2	.	.	CASSLRRGSETQYF	TGTGCCAGCAGCTTACGACGGGGTTCAGAGACCCAGTACTTC
TRBJ2-1	TRBV4-3	many	.	CASSQDHETYNEQFF	TGCGCCAGCAGCCAAGATCACGAGACCTACAATGAGCAGTTCTTC
TRBJ2-2	TRBV6-1	few	TRBD2	CASNEGSGSGAGELFF	TGTGCCAGCAATGAGGGTAGCGGGAGTGGGGCCGGGGAGCTGTTTTTT
TRBJ2-7	TRBV7-9	few	.	CASTPRGLSYEQYF	TGTGCCAGCACCCCCCGTGGGCTGTCCTACGAGCAGTACTTC